This entry lists 13 T cell receptor beta chains sequenced from one sample in a study of CD8 T cells in Susac syndrome. cDNA came from approximately 0.5 to 1 ug RNA primed by random hexamers. A single record per CDR3 protein comes from TCRdb applying MiXCR to the immunoSEQ multiplex PCR reads. The table has some 130,000 distinct CDR3 sequences, approximately 95% seen once. Sequenced input: CD8+ T cells from PBMCs. Source of these receptors: a human donor with Susac syndrome.

V is TRBV7-6 and J is TRBJ2-1; D not certain. V was trimmed by 1 base and J by 7 bases, leaving 5 bases between them. CDR3 length: 12 amino acids. Germline CDR1 SGHVS, CDR2 FNYEAQ. This CDR3 is CASSLGWNEQFF. CDR3 DNA sequence: TGTGCCAGCAGCTTAGGGTGGAATGAGCAGTTCTTC. Using reference TRBV7-6 and TRBJ2-1 for the parts outside the CDR3, the full variable domain is GAGVSQSPRYKVTKRGQDVALRCDPISGHVSLYWYRQALGQGPEFLTYFNYEAQQDKSGLPNDRFSAERPEGSISTLTIQRTEQRDSAMYRCASSLGWNEQFFGPGTRLTVL.

The rearrangement links TRBV15 to TRBJ2-5, with 8 bases matching TRBD1. Trimming took 5 bases from V and 2 from J; bases not matched to a gene: 4. The CDR3 runs to 14 residues. Germline-derived CDR1 and CDR2 are LNHNV and YYDKDF (reference sequence). The CDR3 DNA is TGTGCCACCAGCGGCGACAGGGGTCAAGAGACCCAGTACTTC. Translating it yields CATSGDRGQETQYF. Supplemented by reference TRBV15 and TRBJ2-5, the full variable domain reads DAMVIQNPRYQVTQFGKPVTLSCSQTLNHNVMYWYQQKSSQAPKLLFHYYDKDFNNEADTPDNFQSRRPNTSFCFLDIRSPGLGDTAMYLCATSGDRGQETQYFGPGTRLLVL.

This chain connects TRBV4-1 to TRBJ2-6; D gene uncertain. The CDR3 is 16 residues long. With 2 bases removed from V and 3 bases from J, the gap between germline ends came to 11 bases. Germline lookup yields CDR1 MGHRA and CDR2 YSYEKL. The CDR3 sequence: CASSQLHVSGANVLTF. For the CDR3, the DNA is TGCGCCAGCAGCCAACTACATGTAAGTGGGGCCAACGTCCTGACTTTC.

This chain joins TRBV29-1 and TRBJ2-7; D perhaps matches TRBD2 (6 bases). The CDR3 contains 17 residues. Trimming removed 4 bases from V and 0 bases from J, with 22 bases in between. Germline values: CDR1 SQVTM, CDR2 ANQGSEA. CDR3 protein: CSVARDSAFLSSYEQYF. In DNA, the CDR3 is TGCAGCGTTGCTAGGGACTCAGCCTTTCTTAGCTCCTACGAGCAGTACTTC.

V is TRBV20-1 and J is TRBJ2-5; 12 bases line up with TRBD2. The CDR3 runs to 16 residues. CDR1 and CDR2 from the germline V gene are DFQATT and SNEGSKA (reference sequence). With 1 base clipped from V and 2 bases from J, the junction kept 5 bases outside the gene matches. Here the CDR3 DNA reads TGCAGTGCTAGAGGACTAGCGGGGGACGGGCAAGAGACCCAGTACTTC. Translating gives CSARGLAGDGQETQYF.

This clonotype turned up a few times. This rearrangement joins TRBV27 to TRBJ2-5; D gene unclear. Per the germline V gene, CDR1 is MNHEY and CDR2 is SMNVEV (reference sequence). The CDR3 contains 12 residues. The ends were cut back, 5 bases at V and 2 bases at J, with 6 bases in the middle. The CDR3 DNA sequence: TGTGCCAGCAGTGTCGATCAAGAGACCCAGTACTTC. It specifies CASSVDQETQYF.

The rearrangement uses TRBV4-1 and TRBJ2-5; D gene unclear. This CDR3 comprises 11 residues. Germline V gives CDR1 MGHRA, CDR2 YSYEKL. V lost 0 bases and J lost 7, with 3 bases in between. CDR3 region: CASSQEGTQYF. The CDR3 DNA follows: TGCGCCAGCAGCCAAGAAGGGACCCAGTACTTC.

The V and J genes are TRBV6-5 and TRBJ2-7; D is unclear. This CDR3 is built from 14 residues. Germline V gene lookup returns CDR1 MNHEY and CDR2 SVGAGI. The DNA of the CDR3 is TGTGTATCGGCGTCGGTGGGGTCCCCTTTGGAGCAGTACTTC. As protein: CVSASVGSPLEQYF.

The count of this clonotype is one. The chain couples TRBV6-5 to TRBJ2-7; D remains unclear. The V and J ends lost 0 bases and 0 bases respectively, with 9 bases between them. Germline V gene data show CDR1 as MNHEY and CDR2 as SVGAGI. The length of the CDR3 is 15 residues. The CDR3, as DNA: TGTGCCAGCAGTTACTCGCTACAGAGCTCCTACGAGCAGTACTTC. It yields the protein CASSYSLQSSYEQYF.

This chain connects TRBV2 to TRBJ2-1; a possible D gene is TRBD2 (6 bases). This CDR3 is 16 amino acids long. V lost 6 bases, J lost 6 bases, and 21 bases lay in between. Germline CDR1 is SNHLY and CDR2 is FYNNEI. DNA for the CDR3: TGTGCCAGCAGGGCCCTATCAATCGGACTATCCAATGAGCAGTTCTTC. This translates into CASRALSIGLSNEQFF.

J is TRBJ2-1 and V is TRBV20-1; 7 bases are shared with TRBD1. Germline V gene data show CDR1 as DFQATT and CDR2 as SNEGSKA (reference sequence). V was clipped by 0 bases and J by 0 bases; unmatched bases: 8. The CDR3 consists of 17 residues. This chain's CDR3 is CSARDSEGASSYNEQFF. The CDR3 DNA follows: TGCAGTGCTAGAGATTCTGAGGGGGCCAGCTCCTACAATGAGCAGTTCTTC.

The chain uses TRBV20-1 and TRBJ2-5; 9 positions match TRBD2. CDR1 and CDR2 (germline): DFQATT, SNEGSKA (reference sequence). Trimming cost V 1 base and J 2 bases; bases outside gene matches: 8. The CDR3 consists of 16 residues. CDR3 protein: CSARVSGSPTQETQYF. The DNA of the CDR3 is TGCAGTGCTAGAGTTAGCGGGAGTCCCACTCAAGAGACCCAGTACTTC.

The chain carries TRBV6-6 and TRBJ1-1; D is undetermined. Germline lookup yields CDR1 MNHNY and CDR2 SVGAGI (reference sequence). Trimming took off 5 bases at V and 10 bases at J, with 11 bases between the two ends. The CDR3 has 11 residues. As DNA, the CDR3 is TGTGCCAGCAGTAACCCCGTCTCAGCTTTCTTT. This codes for CASSNPVSAFF.